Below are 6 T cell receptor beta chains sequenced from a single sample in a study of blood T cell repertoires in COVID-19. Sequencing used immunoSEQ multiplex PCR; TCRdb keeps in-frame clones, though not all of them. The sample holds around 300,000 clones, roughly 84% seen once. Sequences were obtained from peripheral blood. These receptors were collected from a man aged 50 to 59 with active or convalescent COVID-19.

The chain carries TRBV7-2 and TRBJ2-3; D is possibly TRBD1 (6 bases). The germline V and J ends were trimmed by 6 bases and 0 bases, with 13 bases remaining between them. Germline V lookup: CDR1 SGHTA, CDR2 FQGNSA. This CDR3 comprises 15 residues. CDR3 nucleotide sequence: TGTGCCAGCAGTCGTTACAGGGCTAGCACAGATACGCAGTATTTT. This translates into CASSRYRASTDTQYF.

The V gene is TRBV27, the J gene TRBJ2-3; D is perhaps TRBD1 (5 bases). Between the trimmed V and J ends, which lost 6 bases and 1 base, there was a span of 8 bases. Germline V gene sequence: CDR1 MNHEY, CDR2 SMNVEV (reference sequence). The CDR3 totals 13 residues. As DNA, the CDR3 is TGTGCCAGCAGAAGGGGCGGCACAGATACGCAGTATTTT. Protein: CASRRGGTDTQYF.

The CDR3 region is CASSPDRAYNEQFF. CDR3 nucleotides: TGCGCCAGCAGCCCCGACAGGGCCTACAATGAGCAGTTCTTC. V is TRBV5-1 and J is TRBJ2-1; 7 bases are shared with TRBD1. The CDR3 totals 14 residues. Trimming removed 4 bases from V and 2 bases from J; junction bases left unmatched: 3. Germline V CDR1 and CDR2: SGHRS, YFSETQ.

This chain's CDR3 is CASSDDRVATEAFF. In DNA, the CDR3 is TGTGCCAGCAGCGATGACAGGGTGGCCACTGAAGCTTTCTTT. V and J are TRBV6-5 and TRBJ1-1, with 7 nucleotides matching TRBD1. V was clipped by 6 bases and J by 4 bases; unmatched bases: 8. The V gene's germline CDR1 is MNHEY and CDR2 SVGAGI. The CDR3 is 14 residues long.

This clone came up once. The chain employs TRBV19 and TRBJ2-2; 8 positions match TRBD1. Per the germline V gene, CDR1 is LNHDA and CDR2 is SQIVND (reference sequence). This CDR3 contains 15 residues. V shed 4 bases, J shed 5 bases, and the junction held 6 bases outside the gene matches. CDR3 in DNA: TGTGCCAGTAGTAGTGACAGGGGTGAGACCGGGGAGCTGTTTTTT. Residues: CASSSDRGETGELFF.

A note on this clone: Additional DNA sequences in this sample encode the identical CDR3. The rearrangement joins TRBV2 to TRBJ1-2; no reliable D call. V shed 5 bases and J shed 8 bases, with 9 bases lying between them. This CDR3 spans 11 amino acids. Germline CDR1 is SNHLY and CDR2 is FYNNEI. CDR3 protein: CASSREYGYTF. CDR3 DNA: TGTGCCAGCAGTCGAGAATACGGCTACACCTTC.